These 24 T cell receptor beta chains share one sample of origin, sequenced in a study of blood T cell repertoires in COVID-19. Repertoires were generated with immunoSEQ multiplex PCR, while TCRdb's copy carries only in-frame clones and drops some. The table lists 400,000 to 550,000 clones, 87% of them singletons. Sequenced: PBMCs or T cells enriched from blood (not recorded which). These receptors were taken from a woman aged 18-29 years with acute COVID-19.

The chain is built from TRBV28 and TRBJ1-3, with 7 bases fitting TRBD1. This CDR3 is built from 16 residues. The germline gives CDR1 MDHEN, CDR2 SYDVKM. Trimming removed 3 bases from V and 7 bases from J; junction bases left unmatched: 12. Here the CDR3 DNA reads TGTGCCAGCAGTTTTAAGGTTGGGACAGAGGCGAACACCATATATTTT. It specifies CASSFKVGTEANTIYF. Full variable domain (outside the CDR3, taken from reference TRBV28 and TRBJ1-3): DVKVTQSSRYLVKRTGEKVFLECVQDMDHENMFWYRQDPGLGLRLIYFSYDVKMKEKGDIPEGYSVSREKKERFSLILESASTNQTSMYLCASSFKVGTEANTIYFGEGSWLTVV.

The J gene is TRBJ1-2, the V gene TRBV28; no clear D. This CDR3 has 11 amino acids. Germline CDR1 is MDHEN and CDR2 is SYDVKM. V was pared by 4 bases and J by 6 bases, with 6 bases between. Here the CDR3 DNA reads TGTGCCAGCAGTTATCTTGATGGCTACACCTTC. Encoded protein: CASSYLDGYTF.

This chain links TRBV11-3 with TRBJ1-1; D possibly corresponds to TRBD1 (6 bases). Germline CDR1 and CDR2: SGHNT and YENEEA. This CDR3 comprises 13 residues. Deletions cut 5 bases from V and 3 bases from J, with 10 bases between. This chain's CDR3 is CASSQRQDTEAFF. In DNA, the CDR3 is TGTGCCAGCAGCCAAAGACAGGACACTGAAGCTTTCTTT.

This chain joins TRBV3-1 (or the pseudogene TRBV3-2) and TRBJ2-7, with a weak D call TRBD2 (6 bases). V lost 1 base and J lost 6, with 13 bases in between. Germline CDR1 reads LGHDT; CDR2 reads YNNKEL (reference sequence). The CDR3 covers 14 residues. The DNA of the CDR3 is TGTGCCAGCAGCCAAGGAGGCGGGAAGGGCGAGCAGTACTTC. Translating gives CASSQGGGKGEQYF.

In its sample, this clone was seen a few times. This chain connects TRBV5-6 to TRBJ1-6; 10 nucleotides line up with TRBD1. Trimming removed 4 bases from V and 7 bases from J; junction bases left unmatched: 11. Germline values: CDR1 SGHDT, CDR2 YYEEEE. This CDR3 has 17 amino acids. CDR3 in amino acids: CASSKTGTGAGNSPLHF. CDR3 sequence (DNA): TGTGCCAGCAGCAAAACCGGGACAGGGGCTGGCAATTCACCCCTCCACTTT.

The chain combines TRBV4-1 with TRBJ2-1; 13 bases are a match to TRBD2. This CDR3 is 16 amino acids long. The germline V gene encodes CDR1 MGHRA and CDR2 YSYEKL. V was clipped by 1 base and J by 3 bases; unmatched bases: 0. Written as DNA, the CDR3 is TGCGCCAGCAGCCAAGGGACTAGCGGGGGCTACAATGAGCAGTTCTTC. Translating it yields CASSQGTSGGYNEQFF.

This chain uses TRBV24-1 with TRBJ2-2; D unclear. Trimming removed 4 bases from V and 0 bases from J, with 8 bases in between. Germline CDR1 KGHDR, CDR2 SFDVKD. The CDR3 is 15 residues long. The CDR3 loop is CATSERKANTGELFF. For the CDR3, the DNA is TGTGCCACCAGTGAGCGAAAAGCGAACACCGGGGAGCTGTTTTTT.

DNA of the CDR3: TGTGCCAGCAGTGTCCGGGACAGGGACCTCGCTGAAGCTTTCTTT. Translated: CASSVRDRDLAEAFF. The chain carries TRBV25-1 and TRBJ1-1, with 9 bases lining up with TRBD1. This CDR3 is 15 amino acids long. Per the germline V gene, CDR1 is MGHDK and CDR2 is SYGVNS. Trimming at V came to 4 bases and at J to 6 bases, leaving 9 bases not matched to a gene.

This clone appeared a few times. The chain has TRBV5-1 and TRBJ2-5; no clear D. The CDR3 loop spans 13 amino acids. The germline V gene encodes CDR1 SGHRS and CDR2 YFSETQ. The V gene lost 2 bases and the J gene lost 2 bases, with 7 bases spanning the gap. The CDR3 DNA sequence: TGCGCCAGCAGCTTTAACAGTCAAGAGACCCAGTACTTC. Protein sequence: CASSFNSQETQYF.

V and J are TRBV4-1 and TRBJ1-2, with 9 bases that match TRBD1. Germline V CDR1 and CDR2: MGHRA, YSYEKL. The trim removed 0 bases at V and 4 bases at J, leaving 3 bases unmatched. This CDR3 comprises 15 residues. CDR3 DNA: TGCGCCAGCAGCCAAGAACAGGGGGCGGGCTATGGCTACACCTTC. Translation: CASSQEQGAGYGYTF.

J is TRBJ1-1 and V is TRBV7-9; maybe TRBD1 (6 bases). The CDR3 length is 15 residues. Germline V gene lookup returns CDR1 SEHNR and CDR2 FQNEAQ (reference sequence). V dropped 0 bases and J dropped 4 bases, with 12 bases sitting between them. The CDR3 loop reads CASSLARGRSTEAFF. The CDR3 coding sequence is TGTGCCAGCAGCTTAGCCAGGGGTCGGAGCACTGAAGCTTTCTTT.

The chain employs TRBV6-2 or TRBV6-3 and TRBJ2-7; TRBD2 matches 11 bases. Germline lookup yields CDR1 MNHEY and CDR2 SVGEGT. The CDR3 extends over 15 amino acids. The V gene end was trimmed by 6 bases and the J gene end by 2 bases; junction bases not matched to a gene: 6. The CDR3 loop is CASSLGLAVTYEQYF. For the CDR3, the DNA is TGTGCCAGCAGCTTGGGACTAGCGGTTACCTACGAGCAGTACTTC.

This clone was seen more than once but under ten times. V is TRBV6-5 and J is TRBJ2-1; D is perhaps TRBD2 (6 bases). Between the trimmed V and J ends, which lost 2 bases and 3 bases, there was a span of 8 bases. The CDR3 totals 14 residues. Germline values: CDR1 MNHEY, CDR2 SVGAGI. This CDR3 reads CASSYEGGYNEQFF. In DNA, the CDR3 is TGTGCCAGCAGTTACGAGGGAGGCTACAATGAGCAGTTCTTC.

The chain employs TRBV9 and TRBJ2-3; D gene unclear. The CDR3 covers 17 residues. V dropped 4 bases and J dropped 2 bases, with 20 bases sitting between them. Looked up from germline, CDR1 is SGDLS and CDR2 is YYNGEE. CDR3 in amino acids: CASSPRYLTPYTDTQYF. As DNA, the CDR3 is TGTGCCAGCAGCCCCAGATATTTGACACCCTACACAGATACGCAGTATTTT.

In this sample, this clone turned up a few times. The genes are TRBV7-9 and TRBJ1-2; TRBD1 matches at 11 bases. Germline CDR1 SEHNR, CDR2 FQNEAQ (reference sequence). The CDR3 sequence is 14 residues long. Losses at the gene ends were 6 bases for V and 2 bases for J; bases not matched to a gene: 2. CDR3 nucleotides: TGTGCCAGCAGTTGGGACAGGGGGAACTATGGCTACACCTTC. Its protein product is CASSWDRGNYGYTF.

The genes are TRBV3-1 (or the pseudogene TRBV3-2) and TRBJ1-2, with 8 nucleotides matching TRBD1. With V trimmed by 3 bases and J by 8 bases, 5 bases remained unmatched. Germline CDR1 reads LGHDT; CDR2 reads YNNKEL (reference sequence). The CDR3 runs to 13 residues. The CDR3 here is CASSQPQGEGYTF. As DNA, the CDR3 is TGTGCCAGCAGCCAGCCACAGGGGGAAGGCTACACCTTC.

This chain joins TRBV2 and TRBJ2-7; 10 nucleotides align to TRBD1. The CDR3 runs to 15 residues. Germline V lookup: CDR1 SNHLY, CDR2 FYNNEI. V shed 7 bases and J 5 bases; nucleotides not matched to a gene: 11. CDR3 DNA: TGTGCCAGCAATAATCGGGACAGGGGAAGCCACGAGCAGTACTTC. It specifies CASNNRDRGSHEQYF.

The rearrangement uses TRBV5-5 and TRBJ2-7; 8 bases fit TRBD1. Looked up from germline, CDR1 is SGHKS and CDR2 is YYEKEE (reference sequence). V shed 3 bases, J shed 6 bases, and the junction held 5 bases outside the gene matches. CDR3 length equals 13 residues. The CDR3 here is CASSSPGTGEQYF. For the CDR3, the DNA is TGTGCCAGCAGCTCGCCCGGGACAGGCGAGCAGTACTTC.

The rearrangement uses TRBV5-1 and TRBJ1-1; D is perhaps TRBD1 (5 bases). The CDR3 runs to 15 residues. Looked up from germline, CDR1 is SGHRS and CDR2 is YFSETQ. Trimming pared 0 bases from V and 1 base from J, leaving 10 bases between. CDR3 loop: CASSLVPRENTEAFF. CDR3 coding DNA: TGCGCCAGCAGCTTGGTACCCAGGGAGAACACTGAAGCTTTCTTT.

V usage is TRBV7-9 and J usage is TRBJ1-2, with D perhaps matching TRBD1 (5 bases). Per the germline V gene, CDR1 is SEHNR and CDR2 is FQNEAQ (reference sequence). The V end was cut by 3 bases, the J end by 4 bases, with 18 bases between. The CDR3 loop spans 16 amino acids. CDR3 sequence: CASSFGGREGIYGYTF. The CDR3 DNA sequence: TGTGCCAGCAGCTTCGGGGGTAGGGAGGGCATCTATGGCTACACCTTC.

The gene calls are TRBV5-8 and TRBJ2-5; TRBD1 matches at 9 bases. The germline gives CDR1 SGHTS, CDR2 YDEGEE. With V trimmed by 4 bases and J by 2 bases, 6 bases remained unmatched. The CDR3 spans 15 residues. CDR3 protein: CASSGGTGSQETQYF. The CDR3 DNA follows: TGTGCCAGCAGCGGAGGGACAGGGTCGCAAGAGACCCAGTACTTC.

The chain joins TRBV7-2 to TRBJ2-7; weak D call: TRBD2 (6 bases). Germline V CDR1 and CDR2: SGHTA, FQGNSA. The CDR3 covers 14 residues. Trimming removed 5 bases at V and 2 bases at J, with 13 bases between. CDR3 sequence reads: CASSPGLYAYEQYF. For the CDR3, the DNA is TGTGCCAGCAGCCCGGGACTCTATGCCTACGAGCAGTACTTC.

The chain links TRBV29-1 to TRBJ2-3; the D gene is possibly TRBD1 (6 bases). Trimming shortened V by 3 bases and J by 2 bases, and 12 bases separated the two germline ends. This CDR3 region has 14 residues. Germline V gene sequence: CDR1 SQVTM, CDR2 ANQGSEA. CDR3 region: CSVEVGDTTDTQYF. CDR3 in DNA: TGCAGCGTTGAGGTTGGGGACACCACAGATACGCAGTATTTT.

The chain links TRBV19 to TRBJ2-3; the match to TRBD2 covers 10 bases. V lost 4 bases to trimming and J lost 1 base; unmatched junction nucleotides: 8. CDR1 is LNHDA and CDR2 is SQIVND in the germline V gene (reference sequence). CDR3 size: 17 residues. CDR3 residues: CASSTGRTSGGTDTQYF. The DNA of the CDR3 is TGTGCCAGTAGTACAGGGCGGACTAGCGGTGGCACAGATACGCAGTATTTT.